A single sample is the source of the 22 T cell receptor beta chains below, sequenced in a study of blood T cell repertoires in COVID-19. Method: immunoSEQ multiplex PCR; TCRdb's copy keeps in-frame clones and lacks some. The sample gives some 700,000 clones, 75% to 90% of which show up once; over 0.2% is in the top ten. Sequenced: peripheral blood. Receptor source: a woman between 18 and 29 years old with acute or convalescent COVID-19.

V is TRBV5-5 and J is TRBJ1-2; TRBD1 matches at 8 bases. CDR3 length: 14 residues. V trimming: 5 bases; J trimming: 9 bases; junction bases outside the gene matches: 12. Germline V CDR1 and CDR2: SGHKS, YYEKEE (reference sequence). The CDR3 here is CASSSGQGPRSYTF. In nucleotides, the CDR3 is TGTGCCAGCAGTTCCGGACAGGGCCCTCGGAGCTACACCTTC.

V gene TRBV9 combines with J gene TRBJ2-3, with D hard to call. The V end was cut by 3 bases, the J end by 0 bases, with 5 bases between. The germline CDR1 and CDR2 sequences are SGDLS and YYNGEE. The CDR3 contains 13 residues. In nucleotides, the CDR3 is TGTGCCAGCAGCGCCTCTAGCACAGATACGCAGTATTTT. Protein product: CASSASSTDTQYF.

This rearrangement joins TRBV27 to TRBJ2-7; tentatively, D is TRBD2 (6 bases). The germline CDR1 and CDR2 sequences are MNHEY and SMNVEV (reference sequence). CDR3 length: 15 amino acids. Trimming stripped 2 bases from V and 0 bases from J, with 11 bases between. The CDR3, as DNA: TGTGCCAGCAGTTTACTAGGGACTTTCTCCTACGAGCAGTACTTC. Protein product: CASSLLGTFSYEQYF.

This sequence joins TRBV6-1 and TRBJ1-1; 7 bases agree with TRBD1. With 3 bases clipped from V and 1 base from J, the junction kept 2 bases outside the gene matches. There are 14 residues in the CDR3. Per the germline V gene, CDR1 is MNHNS and CDR2 is SASEGT. CDR3 in amino acids: CASSDQGGNTEAFF. CDR3 bases: TGTGCCAGCAGTGACCAGGGGGGGAACACTGAAGCTTTCTTT.

The chain has TRBV11-1 and TRBJ2-1, with 12 bases lining up with TRBD2. The CDR3 extends over 15 amino acids. Germline trimming cut 4 bases from V and 2 bases from J; bases unmatched to any gene: 0. Per germline, CDR1 SGHAT and CDR2 FQDESV (reference sequence). The CDR3 reads CASSSSGGAYNEQFF. In DNA form, the CDR3 reads TGTGCCAGCAGCTCTAGCGGGGGGGCCTACAATGAGCAGTTCTTC.

The rearrangement joins TRBV7-3 to TRBJ2-3; 8 positions agree with TRBD1. CDR1 and CDR2 (germline): SGHTA, FQGTGA. V was pared by 1 base and J by 4 bases, with 4 bases of the junction left unmatched. The CDR3 totals 15 residues. The CDR3 DNA follows: TGTGCCAGCAGCTTAAGGAGACAGGGGTCAGATACGCAGTATTTT. It translates to CASSLRRQGSDTQYF.

This clone was picked up a small number of times. The gene calls are TRBV13 and TRBJ1-1; TRBD1 agrees at 7 bases. The V gene end was trimmed by 4 bases and the J gene end by 3 bases; junction bases not matched to a gene: 8. The CDR3 is made up of 15 amino acids. Looked up from germline, CDR1 is PRHDT and CDR2 is FYEKMQ (reference sequence). Written as DNA, the CDR3 is TGTGCCAGCAGCTCCGCCAGGGGGTCCTACACTGAAGCTTTCTTT. Amino acid sequence: CASSSARGSYTEAFF.

V is TRBV7-2 and J is TRBJ1-1, with TRBD1 matching 7 bases. The CDR3 covers 19 residues. With 4 bases clipped from V and 4 bases from J, the junction kept 21 bases outside the gene matches. Germline V gene sequence: CDR1 SGHTA, CDR2 FQGNSA. CDR3: CASSWADRAGRRSATEAFF. In DNA form, the CDR3 reads TGTGCCAGCAGCTGGGCCGACAGGGCAGGACGGAGGAGCGCCACTGAAGCTTTCTTT.

V is TRBV5-1 and J is TRBJ2-3; TRBD2 aligns across 7 bases. CDR3 length equals 15 residues. V dropped 2 bases and J dropped 2; count of bases not matched to a gene: 5. Germline CDR1 is SGHRS and CDR2 is YFSETQ. CDR3 loop: CASSFPSGDTDTQYF. The CDR3 DNA follows: TGCGCCAGCAGCTTCCCCAGCGGGGACACAGATACGCAGTATTTT.

The V and J genes are TRBV19 and TRBJ2-1; 12 nucleotides line up with TRBD1. Germline V gene lookup returns CDR1 LNHDA and CDR2 SQIVND (reference sequence). The J segment lost 9 bases and the V segment lost 6 bases, leaving 6 bases of the junction unmatched. CDR3 length: 14 amino acids. The CDR3 sequence is CASSRDRGRGEQFF. CDR3 DNA: TGTGCCAGTAGCCGGGACAGGGGGCGGGGTGAGCAGTTCTTC.

The V and J genes are TRBV6-1 and TRBJ2-1, with 7 positions matching TRBD1. CDR1 and CDR2 from the germline V gene are MNHNS and SASEGT. The V gene end was trimmed by 1 base and the J gene end by 16 bases; junction bases not matched to a gene: 7. This CDR3 has 12 amino acids. Written as DNA, the CDR3 is TGTGCCAGCAGTGAAGGGGTGACAGGGACATTCTTC. Translated: CASSEGVTGTFF.

The chain uses TRBV19 and TRBJ2-3; the D gene is possibly TRBD1 (5 bases). The V gene lost 6 bases and the J gene lost 11 bases, with 24 bases spanning the gap. The germline V gene encodes CDR1 LNHDA and CDR2 SQIVND (reference sequence). The CDR3 spans 15 residues. DNA of the CDR3: TGTGCCAGTAGCAACACTTTATCAGGGCAGGCCAGGCAGTATTTT. Translation gives CASSNTLSGQARQYF. Filled out from reference TRBV19 and TRBJ2-3, the complete variable domain reads DGGITQSPKYLFRKEGQNVTLSCEQNLNHDAMYWYRQDPGQGLRLIYYSQIVNDFQKGDIAEGYSVSREKKESFPLTVTSAQKNPTAFYLCASSNTLSGQARQYFGPGTRLTVL.

This clone has just a few counts. The chain has TRBV29-1 and TRBJ1-2, with 8 bases lining up with TRBD1. V trimming: 6 bases; J trimming: 0 bases; junction bases outside the gene matches: 12. The CDR3 is 16 residues long. Germline V gene data show CDR1 as SQVTM and CDR2 as ANQGSEA. The CDR3 DNA reads as TGCAGCGTGAGTGACACCGGGACAGGACCTAACTATGGCTACACCTTC. It translates to CSVSDTGTGPNYGYTF.

In nucleotides, the CDR3 is TGTGCCAGCAGCCAAGGGGGCACAGGGGGCTACGAGCAGTACTTC. Its protein product is CASSQGGTGGYEQYF. The chain has TRBV4-2 and TRBJ2-7, with TRBD1 identical over 8 bases. Trimming took 1 base from V and 3 from J; bases not matched to a gene: 5. CDR1 LGHNA and CDR2 YNFKEQ come from the germline V gene. The CDR3 length is 15 residues.

The J gene is TRBJ2-3, the V gene TRBV27; D might be TRBD1 (6 bases). This CDR3 region has 13 residues. Between the trimmed V and J ends, which lost 7 bases and 3 bases, there was a span of 11 bases. Germline CDR1 and CDR2: MNHEY and SMNVEV (reference sequence). In DNA form, the CDR3 reads TGTGCCAGCACCATACAGGGAACAGATACGCAGTATTTT. It codes for CASTIQGTDTQYF.

This chain uses TRBV9 with TRBJ2-2; 10 nucleotides align to TRBD1. Germline-derived CDR1 and CDR2 are SGDLS and YYNGEE. This CDR3 comprises 15 residues. The V gene end was trimmed by 3 bases and the J gene end by 6 bases; junction bases not matched to a gene: 5. CDR3: CASSGPGQGSGELFF. The CDR3 nucleotides are TGTGCCAGCAGCGGGCCGGGACAGGGGTCCGGGGAGCTGTTTTTT.

This chain joins TRBV6-5 and TRBJ1-2, with TRBD1 as a possible D gene (6 bases). Germline V gene sequence: CDR1 MNHEY, CDR2 SVGAGI. The CDR3 covers 15 residues. Trimming took 7 bases from V and 3 from J, leaving 18 bases between them. The CDR3 nucleotides read TGTGCCAGCACCCCGAGGATGGGGGCGGACTATGGCTACACCTTC. This gives the protein CASTPRMGADYGYTF.

This clone was recorded only once. The rearrangement links TRBV7-9 to TRBJ1-3; 8 nucleotides agree with TRBD1. Germline loops: CDR1 SEHNR, CDR2 FQNEAQ (reference sequence). The V gene end was trimmed by 4 bases and the J gene end by 0 bases; junction bases not matched to a gene: 2. This CDR3 region has 15 residues. The CDR3 DNA is TGTGCCAGCAGCTACGGGACAGGCTCTGGAAACACCATATATTTT. Its protein is CASSYGTGSGNTIYF.

The gene calls are TRBV9 and TRBJ2-3, with D perhaps TRBD1 (6 bases). V lost 6 bases, J lost 0 bases, and 11 bases lay in between. This CDR3 is 14 amino acids long. Germline CDR1 and CDR2: SGDLS and YYNGEE. CDR3 in amino acids: CASTGGGSTDTQYF. The CDR3 bases are TGTGCCAGCACTGGGGGCGGAAGCACAGATACGCAGTATTTT.

The rearrangement uses TRBV7-8 and TRBJ2-5, with TRBD1 identical over 8 bases. The length of the CDR3 is 16 residues. V dropped 0 bases and J dropped 5; count of bases not matched to a gene: 8. Germline CDR1 SGHVS, CDR2 FQNEAQ. The CDR3 coding sequence is TGTGCCAGCAGCTTAGCGATGGACAGGGCTCGGGAGACCCAGTACTTC. Translated: CASSLAMDRARETQYF.

The chain carries TRBV4-2 and TRBJ2-3; 8 nucleotides align to TRBD2. This CDR3 region has 18 residues. Germline assignment: CDR1 LGHNA and CDR2 YNFKEQ. V gave up 0 bases and J gave up 5 bases; unmatched junction bases: 13. This chain's CDR3 is CASSQEYAGLAALDTQYF. The DNA of the CDR3 is TGTGCCAGCAGCCAAGAGTATGCAGGACTAGCCGCCTTAGATACGCAGTATTTT.

The chain links TRBV15 to TRBJ2-1; D is perhaps TRBD1 (6 bases). CDR3 length equals 18 residues. V lost 2 bases, J lost 7 bases, and 24 bases lay in between. Germline V CDR1 and CDR2: LNHNV, YYDKDF (reference sequence). CDR3 bases: TGTGCCACCAGCAGACGCCCGGTTGACGGACAGTTCTATAATGAGCAGTTCTTC. This codes for CATSRRPVDGQFYNEQFF.